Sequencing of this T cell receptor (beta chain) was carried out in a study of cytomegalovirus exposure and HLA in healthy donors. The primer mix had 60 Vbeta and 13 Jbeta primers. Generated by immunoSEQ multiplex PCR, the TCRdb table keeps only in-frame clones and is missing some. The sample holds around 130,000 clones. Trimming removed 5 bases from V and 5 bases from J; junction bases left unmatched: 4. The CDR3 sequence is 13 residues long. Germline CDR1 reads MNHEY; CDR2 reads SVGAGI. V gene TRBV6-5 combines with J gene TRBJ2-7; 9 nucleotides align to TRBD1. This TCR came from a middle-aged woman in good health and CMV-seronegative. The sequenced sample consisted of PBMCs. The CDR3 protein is CASSGDRANEQYF. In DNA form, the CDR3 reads TGTGCCAGCAGTGGGGACAGGGCGAACGAGCAGTACTTC.